This T cell receptor beta chain was identified in a study of control samples from healthy donors and cancer patients. The CDR3 length is 15 residues. From germline, CDR1 is MNHNY and CDR2 SVGAGI (reference sequence). Profiled with immunoSEQ multiplex PCR; TCRdb holds only in-frame clones, not every one. The sample lists tens of thousands of clones, around nine tenths occurring once. In the case of this clone: Its ends do not fully match the called genes, so a read error is possible.

This receptor was taken from a woman aged 60 to 75 in good health. What was sequenced was blood. The rearrangement joins TRBV6-6 to TRBJ1-4, with D tentatively TRBD1 (5 bases). The chain's CDR3 is CASSHSPGVEEKLFF. The CDR3 nucleotides read TGTGCCAGCAGTCACTCCCCGGGGGTTGAGGAAAAACTGTTTTTT.